This entry features one T cell receptor beta chain sequence. The specificity of this receptor is unknown. Base quality data are lacking; no much larger clone is found one base away. The library was built by means of the immunoSEQ multiplex PCR assay. A mixture of 60 forward primers for TCR Vbeta segments and 13 reverse primers for TCR Jbeta segments was used in the multiplex PCR. The CDR3 region of rearranged TCR beta genes was amplified from genomic DNA by a multiplex PCR assay. Amplified TCR beta libraries were sequenced as 87-base-pair reads on the Illumina HiSeq System. The original pipeline was this. In a later analysis, 70 million to 95 million unique TCR beta chains were counted across the approximately 640 repertoires, and roughly 9.9 million of these chains were shared by at least two donors. To remove PCR and sequencing errors, raw reads were error-corrected and collapsed into unique sequences using a nearest-neighbor algorithm that merged closely related sequences. CDR3 sequences were aligned to IMGT reference sequences to assign V, D and J gene segments. For a sequence to be retained, a match of at least six nucleotides was required to both a V gene segment and a J gene segment. A rearrangement was called productive if the CDR3 had no stop codons and remained in frame with V and J, and every other rearrangement was called non-productive. Following IMGT convention, CDR3 was defined as the stretch from the second conserved V-encoded cysteine up to the conserved J-encoded phenylalanine. In an earlier analysis of 500 to 650 of the donors, sequences lacking an unambiguous match to a single V gene segment were excluded. In an earlier analysis of around 600 of the donors, V segments were called functional above 56.7% productive rearrangements and were called segregating when the between-donor standard deviation exceeded 5%. A statistical classification framework was built for diagnosing cytomegalovirus status from the catalog of TCR beta chain sequences. In a later analysis, TCR nucleotide sequences were compared against IMGT/GENE-DB human TR gene sequences so that V and J genes could be assigned. A later analysis assigned CDR3 sequences and most-parsimonious VDJ recombination scenarios with the TCRdist pipeline. In a later analysis, each TCR beta chain was defined by its CDR3 amino acid sequence together with its V-gene family, and reads without a unique V-gene family were excluded. A later analysis removed nearly 600 highly shared, low-generation-probability nucleotide sequences to deal with suspected cross-contamination and a sequencing artifact. For each public chain, a later analysis derived a clonal expansion index from normalized ranks of inferred template counts within each repertoire. In a later analysis, generation probabilities were computed with a VDJ recombination model fitted to out-of-frame rearrangements, and the resulting probabilities were checked against IGoR. Hypergeometric tests were used in a later analysis to score TCR-TCR, TCR-HLA and TCR-CMV co-occurrence, with a repertoire-size bias correction applied to the TCR pairs. A later analysis estimated false discovery rates by permuting HLA or CMV assignments 20 times. A later analysis grouped co-occurring TCRs with DBSCAN, adding TCRdist sequence similarity when clustering within HLA-allele-positive subsets. For co-occurrence clustering, repertoires with fewer than 30,000 or more than 120,000 public chains were excluded, along with five repertoires with anomalous nucleotide sharing. Imported from immuneACCESS, the table was reduced by TCRdb to in-frame sequences with V and J called. These copies leave out some clones; in studies compared against another copy, an unresolved V gene accounts for under half, and the cause of the remainder is not known. The D gene and trimming were derived from the DNA, and the V and J assignments and clone size from that table. The sample table records approximately 170,000 clones; 70% of these occur just once. The ten largest clones take up approximately 4.6% of the sample.

The cohort was made up of approximately 670 healthy bone marrow donors. Cohort members were all nominally healthy when sampled, although unrecorded immune exposures were likely present. The donor tested CMV seropositive and was one of the 289 seropositive cohort members. Each donor provided a peripheral blood sample, and peripheral blood mononuclear cells were used for TCR beta sequencing. The Qiagen DNeasy Blood Extraction Kit was used to extract genomic DNA from the blood cell samples. V gives up 7 bases and J gives up 4 bases, and the segment between their germline ends measures 7 bases. The CDR1 and CDR2 encoded by the germline V gene (reference sequence) are LNHDA and SQIVND. Measured from the cysteine to the phenylalanine, the CDR3 is 11 residues long. This entry keeps only the CDR3 DNA: 33 bases, framed from base 1. The sample belongs to a study of cytomegalovirus exposure and HLA in healthy donors (dated 2017 in TCRdb). General notes on the study: In an earlier analysis of roughly 500 of the donors, around 290 Gb of sequence data and 90 million to 120 million unique TCR beta sequences from 150 million to 200 million T cells were reported. Both class I and class II loci were covered by HLA typing, at four-digit resolution. High-throughput TCR immunosequencing, statistical association of individual TCRs with disease status, and machine learning were combined to predict cytomegalovirus infection status. All discovery cohort repertoires had been generated on a single sequencing platform. Genome-wide SNP genotypes for about 65% of the roughly 670 donors were used in a later genetic analysis, which treated that subset as a discovery cohort. The later analysis used no new phenotypic data to find candidate immune exposures, relying instead on TCR beta sequences and their occurrence across donors. In a later analysis, previously published TCR beta repertoires from fewer than 750 donors were re-analyzed and high-resolution HLA genotyping was added so that TCR occurrence patterns could be studied. Across around 400 genotyped donors of the cohort, an average of about 240,000 unique TCR beta nucleotide sequences per donor were sequenced, and approximately 17% of those sequences were non-productive. Alongside the repertoire data, information on donor age, sex, ethnicity and CMV serostatus was compiled. An earlier analysis of some 600 of the donors applied high-throughput TCR beta sequencing to assess whether each TCR beta V gene segment acted as functional or pseudogenic. In addition to the first cohort of roughly 700 subjects, a separate validation cohort of approximately 130 different subjects was used. The study was designed to test whether signatures of past pathogen exposure could be identified by cataloging public T cell receptors. Of the 350 to 450 genotyped donors, roughly 80% were placed in the genetic ancestry cluster associated with self-reported Caucasian donors. Typing coverage differed by locus: A, B, C, DRB1 and DQB1 were typed in about 620-640 donors, DQA1 in 500 to 550, DPA1 in some 600, and DPB1 in just under 490. Because of strong linkage in the cohort, a few DR-DQ haplotypes were treated as single units for association and clustering. An early release that covered approximately 600 HLA-typed donors contained about 300 gigabases of sequencing data and approximately 85 million unique TCR sequences. The study profiled the T cell repertoires of hundreds of subjects by immunosequencing and related them to cytomegalovirus serostatus. Findings and caveats that apply to the study as a whole: According to a later analysis, most CMV-associated TCR beta chains appeared to be HLA-restricted, and the HLA associations seemed to be driven largely by CMV exposure. Sequencing depth was assumed to be roughly uniform across donors in the presence/absence analyses, though that assumption may not hold. Some IMGT-functional V segments, including TRBV6-2 and TRBV6-3, could not be told apart with the 87-base-pair reads, so those segments were excluded. Only TCR beta chains were sequenced in this cohort, and the absence of alpha or paired-chain data limited detectable features. Because some donors lacked HLA typing at each locus, the association tests relied only on the typed subset. Broadly in line with IMGT annotations, most TCR beta V segments showed up in productive rearrangements about 87% or about 30% of the time in an earlier analysis of around 600 of the donors. A further reported finding was that TCR beta sequences accurately predicted the HLA-A and HLA-B alleles for most subjects in the first cohort. In both the original and validation cohorts, the classifier was reported to diagnose cytomegalovirus status with high specificity and sensitivity. Specific HLA alleles were associated with 15,000 to 20,000 TCR beta sequences at a false discovery rate of 0.05 in a later analysis. A total of about 180 TCR beta chains were listed by the study as associated with cytomegalovirus. Across donors, most TCR sequences were observed very rarely, whereas some public TCRs were present in many individuals. A cluster of highly shared sequence variants was judged likely to represent a technical artifact of the sequencing pipeline. In a later analysis, HLA-associated TCR beta chains were found to be more clonally expanded and to have lower generation probabilities than equally common non-associated chains. Correlated functional status among segregating V segments might be attributable to linkage disequilibrium, but an unknown experimental factor could not be ruled out. In a later analysis, the rate of TCR association differed among HLA loci, with DRB1 alleles having the most associated TCRs and HLA-C alleles having the fewest. In a later analysis, several top co-occurrence clusters were reported to appear linked to parvovirus B19, influenza, CMV and Epstein-Barr virus. CMV serostatus was the only immune exposure information available for the cohort. According to a later genetic analysis, donors in an Asian-associated ancestry cluster had fewer N-insertions in productive TCRs than the approximately 700-donor mean. In a later genetic analysis, a missense DCLRE1C variant was associated with V-gene and J-gene trimming of TCR beta chains, and the association was replicated in an independent cohort. It was suggested by the authors that the approach could potentially be generalized to other disease states and immunological phenotypes. Three of the identified cytomegalovirus-associated TCR beta chains were confirmed in vitro to be specific for cytomegalovirus antigens. Assigning TCR associations to individual alleles was difficult when HLA alleles, especially DR and DQ, strongly co-occurred. The earlier analysis of almost 600 of the donors excluded 15 to 20 rarely observed V segments, including chromosome 9 orphons, because counts were too low.

This receptor was obtained from a man between 18 and 29 years old in good health and CMV-seropositive. Sequencing was carried out using PBMCs. The V and J segments used are TRBV19 and TRBJ1-2, with a tentative D gene TRBD1 over 6 matching bases. The CDR3 protein: CASKGVYGYTF. In nucleotides, the sequence is TGTGCCAGTAAGGGGGTCTATGGCTACACCTTC.